The 9 T cell receptor beta chains listed next were all sequenced from one sample in a study of cytomegalovirus exposure and HLA in healthy donors. PCR was performed using 60 Vbeta and 13 Jbeta primers. TCRdb keeps only in-frame clones here, not all; method: immunoSEQ multiplex PCR. The table has about 180,000 clones, approximately 81% seen once; the top ten hold around 0.96%. Input material: PBMCs. The receptors here all came from a man younger than 45 in good health and CMV-seronegative.

This clone appeared a single time. The V gene is TRBV30, the J gene TRBJ1-4, with D possibly matching TRBD1 (6 bases). Trimming pared 0 bases from V and 7 bases from J, leaving 18 bases between. Germline CDR1 is GTSNPN and CDR2 is SVGIG (reference sequence). The CDR3 contains 16 residues. The CDR3 region is CAWSVIGSTGAEKLFF. CDR3 DNA sequence: TGTGCCTGGAGTGTAATCGGGTCGACAGGAGCTGAAAAACTGTTTTTT.

V and J are TRBV7-9 and TRBJ2-7; 9 bases line up with TRBD1. Unmatched junction bases numbered 5, after V lost 4 bases and J lost 4 bases. This CDR3 contains 14 residues. Germline V gene data show CDR1 as SEHNR and CDR2 as FQNEAQ (reference sequence). The CDR3: CASSSPGQGYEQYF. The CDR3 nucleotides read TGTGCCAGCAGCTCTCCGGGACAGGGATACGAGCAGTACTTC.

The chain joins TRBV10-3 to TRBJ1-2; D perhaps matches TRBD1 (5 bases). The CDR3 loop spans 13 amino acids. Trimming pared 9 bases from V and 5 bases from J, leaving 16 bases between. Germline V gives CDR1 ENHRY, CDR2 SYGVKD. CDR3 protein: CAIRNGAVYGYTF. Here the CDR3 DNA reads TGTGCCATTAGAAATGGGGCCGTTTATGGCTACACCTTC.

This chain uses TRBV4-3 with TRBJ1-2, with 8 bases matching TRBD1. Germline V CDR1 and CDR2: LGHNA, YSLEER. The J segment lost 7 bases and the V segment lost 0 bases, leaving 1 base of the junction unmatched. This CDR3 has 13 amino acids. The CDR3 nucleotides are TGCGCCAGCAGCCAAGAAACAGGGGGTGGCTACACCTTC. As protein: CASSQETGGGYTF.

This sequence joins TRBV6-5 and TRBJ1-4; D ambiguous. V gave up 5 bases and J gave up 7 bases, with 14 bases separating them. Germline assignment: CDR1 MNHEY and CDR2 SVGAGI. The CDR3 length is 14 residues. For the CDR3, the DNA is TGTGCCAGCAGTGAAAAAGGGAGTGGTGAAAAACTGTTTTTT. Protein: CASSEKGSGEKLFF.

The sample holds one count of this clone. The chain recombines TRBV28 with TRBJ2-5; 8 nucleotides line up with TRBD1. The CDR3 covers 16 residues. The J segment lost 5 bases and the V segment lost 6 bases, leaving 14 bases of the junction unmatched. Germline V lookup: CDR1 MDHEN, CDR2 SYDVKM. The CDR3 DNA is TGTGCCAGCAGCCCAAGGACAGGGATGTCGTCGGAGACCCAGTACTTC. Translation gives CASSPRTGMSSETQYF. Full variable domain (missing parts from reference TRBV28 and TRBJ2-5): DVKVTQSSRYLVKRTGEKVFLECVQDMDHENMFWYRQDPGLGLRLIYFSYDVKMKEKGDIPEGYSVSREKKERFSLILESASTNQTSMYLCASSPRTGMSSETQYFGPGTRLLVL.

The chain combines TRBV18 with TRBJ2-3, with D maybe TRBD1 (5 bases). Trimming removed 0 bases at V and 2 bases at J, with 9 bases between. The V gene's germline CDR1 is KGHSH and CDR2 LQKENI. The length of the CDR3 is 15 residues. The CDR3 sequence is CASSPPSTDTDTQYF. CDR3 DNA: TGTGCCAGCTCACCACCCTCGACAGACACAGATACGCAGTATTTT.

This chain joins TRBV30 and TRBJ1-4; 7 bases align to TRBD1. V dropped 8 bases and J dropped 0; count of bases not matched to a gene: 15. This CDR3 is 17 amino acids long. CDR1 GTSNPN and CDR2 SVGIG come from the germline V gene (reference sequence). CDR3: CAGGLGAGGPTNEKLFF. Written as DNA, the CDR3 is TGTGCCGGAGGTTTAGGGGCAGGGGGTCCAACTAATGAAAAACTGTTTTTT.

This chain links TRBV11-3 with TRBJ1-1; no clear D gene. Germline V CDR1 and CDR2: SGHNT, YENEEA. The V gene lost 0 bases and the J gene lost 2 bases, with 10 bases spanning the gap. The CDR3 sequence is 15 residues long. The chain's CDR3 is CASSLDLTANTEAFF. CDR3 bases: TGTGCCAGCAGCTTAGATCTAACAGCTAACACTGAAGCTTTCTTT.